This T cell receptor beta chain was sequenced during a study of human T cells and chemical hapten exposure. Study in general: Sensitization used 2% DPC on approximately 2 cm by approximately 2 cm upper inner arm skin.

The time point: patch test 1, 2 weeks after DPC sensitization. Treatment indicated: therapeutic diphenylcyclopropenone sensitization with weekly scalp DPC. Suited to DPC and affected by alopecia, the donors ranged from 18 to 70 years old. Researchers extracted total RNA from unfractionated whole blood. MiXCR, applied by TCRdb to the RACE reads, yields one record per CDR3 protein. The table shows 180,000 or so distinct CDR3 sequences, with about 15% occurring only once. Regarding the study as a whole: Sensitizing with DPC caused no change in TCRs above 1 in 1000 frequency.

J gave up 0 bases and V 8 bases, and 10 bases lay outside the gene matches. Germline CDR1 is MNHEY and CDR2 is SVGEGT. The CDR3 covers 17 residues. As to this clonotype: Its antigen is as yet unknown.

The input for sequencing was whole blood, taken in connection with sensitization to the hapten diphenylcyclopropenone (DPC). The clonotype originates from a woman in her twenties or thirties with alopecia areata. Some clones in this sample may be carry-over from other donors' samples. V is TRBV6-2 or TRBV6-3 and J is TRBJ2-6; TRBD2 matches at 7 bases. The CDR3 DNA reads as TGTGCCAGCCTTGGGAGGGCAGGGTTCTCTGGGGCCAACGTCCTGACTTTC. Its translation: CASLGRAGFSGANVLTF.